This is a list of T cell receptor beta chains from one sample in a study of T cells in Graves' hyperthyroidism and ophthalmopathy. TCRdb ran MiXCR on the multiplex PCR reads and lists one entry per CDR3 protein. Among 300,000 to 450,000 distinct CDR3 sequences listed, more than 15% were seen once. The sequencing sample was made of blood. These receptor sequences come from a woman between 18 and 30 years old with Graves' hyperthyroidism that later progressed to Graves' ophthalmopathy. The CDR3 runs from the conserved cysteine through the conserved F or W. The D gene is left open where the match is weak. Expanded clones are given a class, and other clones once, few, many or no size at all.

clone_size j_call d_call v_call cdr3_aa cdr3_nt
- TRBJ1-6 TRBD1 TRBV5-1 CASSLAGQGRSPLHF TGCGCCAGCAGCTTGGCCGGACAGGGAAGGTCACCCCTCCACTTT
many TRBJ1-2 TRBD1 TRBV11-2 CASSFAPTGGEYGYTF TGTGCCAGCAGCTTCGCCCCGACAGGGGGAGAGTATGGCTACACCTTC
many TRBJ1-5 TRBD1 TRBV6-1 CASSDRQGGNQPQHF TGTGCCAGCAGTGACCGACAGGGTGGGAATCAGCCCCAGCATTTT
many TRBJ2-5 - TRBV20-1 CSARDRWSPETQYF TGCAGTGCTAGAGATCGATGGAGTCCCGAGACCCAGTACTTC
many TRBJ2-1 - TRBV30 CAWSVLDHNEQFF TGTGCCTGGAGTGTACTGGACCACAATGAGCAGTTCTTC
many TRBJ2-1 - TRBV5-6 CASSLDGGGTEQFF TGTGCCAGCAGCTTGGACGGCGGGGGCACTGAGCAGTTCTTC
few TRBJ2-2 - TRBV4-2 CASSQGGANTGELFF TGTGCCAGCAGCCAAGGAGGGGCGAACACCGGGGAGCTGTTTTTT
many TRBJ1-1 TRBD1 TRBV5-1 CASNELPGQGTEAFF TGCGCCAGCAACGAATTACCGGGACAGGGGACTGAAGCTTTCTTT
many TRBJ2-7 - TRBV5-5 CASSLVRVAYEQYF TGTGCCAGCAGCTTGGTCAGGGTTGCCTACGAGCAGTACTTC
many TRBJ2-7 - TRBV5-1 CASSLKGTGTFHEQYF TGCGCCAGCAGCTTGAAGGGGACCGGGACATTTCACGAGCAGTACTTC
many TRBJ1-1 - TRBV20-1 CSAAKGPEAFF TGCAGTGCTGCGAAGGGACCTGAAGCTTTCTTT
- TRBJ2-1 TRBD2 TRBV29-1 CSVEGTSGLSYNEQFF TGCAGCGTTGAGGGGACTAGCGGGCTCTCCTACAATGAGCAGTTCTTC
- TRBJ2-7 TRBD1 TRBV4-2 CASSQDRRTGRYEQYF TGTGCCAGCAGCCAAGATCGAAGGACAGGTCGATACGAGCAGTACTTC
many TRBJ2-5 - TRBV7-2 CASSLLWGTQETQYF TGTGCCAGCAGCTTATTGTGGGGGACGCAAGAGACCCAGTACTTC
few TRBJ2-7 TRBD2 TRBV5-1 CASSKDRGLAGGYEQYF TGCGCCAGCAGCAAAGACAGGGGACTAGCGGGAGGGTACGAGCAGTACTTC
many TRBJ1-2 TRBD1 TRBV5-5 CASSRMRQGDYGYTF TGTGCCAGCAGCCGAATGCGACAGGGAGACTATGGCTACACCTTC
- TRBJ2-1 - TRBV10-3 CAISEGNNEQFF TGTGCCATCAGTGAGGGTAACAATGAGCAGTTCTTC
many TRBJ2-3 TRBD1 TRBV9 CASSVRGRRDTDTQYF TGTGCCAGCAGCGTAAGGGGGCGCAGAGATACAGATACGCAGTATTTT
- TRBJ2-1 TRBD1 TRBV28 CASRSGQAPHEQFF TGTGCCAGCAGGTCCGGACAGGCCCCCCATGAGCAGTTCTTC
- TRBJ1-6 - TRBV13 CASSHRNTNSPLHF TGTGCCAGCAGCCACAGGAACACTAATTCACCCCTCCACTTT
few TRBJ1-2 - TRBV3-1 CASSQDATSETYGYAF TGTGCCAGCAGCCAAGACGCGACGAGCGAGACCTATGGCTACGCCTTC
- TRBJ2-7 TRBD1 TRBV20-1 CSATFTGTGKYEQYF TGCAGTGCTACCTTCACCGGGACAGGGAAGTACGAGCAGTACTTC
many TRBJ2-3 TRBD2 TRBV11-1 CASSSTGLTQQNTQYF TGTGCCAGCAGCTCGACGGGACTAACGCAACAAAATACGCAGTATTTT
many TRBJ2-5 TRBD1 TRBV11-2 CASSSRDRRETQYF TGTGCCAGCAGCTCCCGGGACAGGAGAGAGACCCAGTACTTC
many TRBJ2-5 - TRBV3-1 CASSQDPRQVRETQYF TGTGCCAGCAGCCAAGATCCCCGACAGGTTCGCGAGACCCAGTACTTC
many TRBJ2-3 - TRBV3-1 CASSQGSLPTQYF TGTGCCAGCAGCCAAGGGAGTTTACCTACGCAGTATTTT
many TRBJ2-1 TRBD2 TRBV5-1 CASSLPGLAVNEQFF TGCGCCAGCAGCCTTCCAGGACTAGCGGTCAATGAGCAGTTCTTC
- TRBJ1-1 - TRBV20-1 CRPTGLNTEAFF TGCAGACCGACAGGCCTGAACACTGAAGCTTTCTTT
- TRBJ1-1 - TRBV28 CASSPRRRYTEAFF TGTGCCAGCAGCCCCAGACGTCGCTACACTGAAGCTTTCTTT
- TRBJ2-5 TRBD2 TRBV20-1 CSARDSGTSGSGTRYF TGCAGTGCTAGAGATTCGGGGACTAGCGGGAGTGGGACCCGGTACTTC
- TRBJ2-4 TRBD2 TRBV27 CASDGQGWTSGNIQYF TGTGCCAGCGACGGGCAGGGATGGACTAGCGGTAACATTCAGTACTTC
few TRBJ1-1 - TRBV4-3 CASSQDLRVSEAFF TGCGCCAGCAGCCAAGATCTAAGGGTCTCTGAAGCTTTCTTT
- TRBJ2-7 TRBD1 TRBV2 CASTPGTGDYEQYF TGTGCCAGCACCCCCGGGACAGGGGACTACGAGCAGTACTTC
few TRBJ2-6 - TRBV7-9 CASSREATGANVLTF TGTGCCAGCAGCCGAGAGGCTACTGGGGCCAACGTCCTGACTTTC
many TRBJ2-7 - TRBV11-2 CASSSLKGSYEQYF TGTGCCAGCAGCTCTCTCAAAGGCTCCTACGAGCAGTACTTC
many TRBJ2-7 - TRBV20-1 CSARRDEQYF TGCAGTGCTAGAAGGGACGAGCAGTACTTC
few TRBJ2-3 TRBD2 TRBV7-9 CASSPGLALLTDTQYF TGTGCCAGCAGCCCCGGACTAGCGCTACTCACAGATACGCAGTATTTT
many TRBJ1-2 TRBD1 TRBV5-8 CASSLAKDRGSTRGYTF TGTGCCAGCAGCTTGGCCAAGGACAGGGGCTCTACTAGGGGCTACACCTTC
- TRBJ1-2 - TRBV14 CASSTYREGYTF TGTGCCAGCAGCACCTACAGGGAAGGCTACACCTTC
many TRBJ2-7 - TRBV11-2 CASSPRLGTEQYF TGTGCCAGCAGCCCTAGGTTAGGGACCGAGCAGTACTTC
many TRBJ2-1 TRBD2 TRBV11-2 CASRSGGSGTNEQFF TGTGCCAGCAGATCCGGGGGGAGCGGGACGAATGAGCAGTTCTTC
many TRBJ2-3 - TRBV6-9 CASSYSTVPSTDTQYF TGTGCCAGCAGTTATTCGACAGTGCCTAGCACAGATACGCAGTATTTT
few TRBJ1-2 TRBD1 TRBV3-1 CASSDRGTFNYGYTF TGTGCCAGCAGCGACAGGGGAACCTTCAACTATGGCTACACCTTC
once TRBJ1-5 - TRBV19 CASSIAPGRQPQHF TGTGCCAGTAGTATAGCCCCCGGGCGTCAGCCCCAGCATTTT
many TRBJ2-5 TRBD1 TRBV2 CASYRQGGETQYF TGTGCCAGCTACCGACAGGGGGGAGAGACCCAGTACTTC
many TRBJ2-5 - TRBV20-1 CSAHSGAGETQYF TGCAGTGCTCATTCGGGGGCGGGGGAGACCCAGTACTTC
- TRBJ1-4 TRBD1 TRBV5-1 CASSLAGQDNEKLFF TGCGCCAGCAGCTTGGCGGGACAGGACAATGAAAAACTGTTTTTT
many TRBJ2-3 TRBD2 TRBV5-1 CASSLRLAGEADTQYF TGCGCCAGCAGCTTGCGACTAGCGGGAGAAGCAGATACGCAGTATTTT
few TRBJ2-5 - TRBV30 CAWRKKGVQETQYF TGTGCCTGGAGGAAAAAGGGGGTCCAAGAGACCCAGTACTTC
many TRBJ1-2 TRBD1 TRBV28 CASSLRRTGGTGYTF TGTGCCAGCAGTTTACGTAGGACAGGGGGAACTGGCTACACCTTC
- TRBJ2-7 - TRBV29-1 CSVETTEQGAYEQYF TGCAGCGTTGAGACCACGGAACAGGGAGCGTACGAGCAGTACTTC
many TRBJ2-1 - TRBV13 CASSLFLGEGEQFF TGTGCCAGCAGCTTATTTTTAGGGGAAGGGGAGCAGTTCTTC
many TRBJ2-5 - TRBV18 CASSPLLRTQETQYF TGTGCCAGCTCTCCCCTACTTCGGACCCAAGAGACCCAGTACTTC
- TRBJ1-4 - TRBV25-1 CASSEYRGAEKLFF TGTGCCAGCAGTGAATACCGAGGCGCTGAAAAACTGTTTTTT
few TRBJ2-1 TRBD2 TRBV12-3/TRBV12-4 CASRGTIRNHEQFF TGTGCCAGTAGAGGGACTATAAGGAATCATGAGCAGTTCTTC
many TRBJ1-2 - TRBV3-1 CASSHHGYREVDYGYTF TGTGCCAGCAGCCATCATGGTTACAGGGAAGTGGACTATGGCTACACCTTC
many TRBJ2-1 TRBD1 TRBV28 CASKTPGGFEQFF TGTGCCAGCAAAACCCCAGGGGGCTTTGAGCAGTTCTTC